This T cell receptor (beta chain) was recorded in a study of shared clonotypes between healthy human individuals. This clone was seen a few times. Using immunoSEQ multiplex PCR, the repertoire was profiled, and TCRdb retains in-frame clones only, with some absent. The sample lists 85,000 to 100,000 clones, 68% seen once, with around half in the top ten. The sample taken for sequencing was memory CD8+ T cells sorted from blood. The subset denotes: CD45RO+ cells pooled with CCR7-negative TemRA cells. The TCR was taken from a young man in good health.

CDR3 sequence: CASSLVVDRGYTF. Here the CDR3 DNA reads TGTGCCAGCAGCTTAGTAGTGGATCGGGGCTACACCTTC. The V gene is TRBV7-8, the J gene TRBJ1-2; D call uncertain. V was cut by 1 base and J by 8 bases, with 11 bases left in between. Germline CDR1 reads SGHVS; CDR2 reads FQNEAQ. The CDR3 is 13 residues long.